The rows below give T cell receptor beta chains drawn from one sample of a study of OX40 agonist ivuxolimab in advanced cancers. This table comes from immunoSEQ multiplex PCR, and its TCRdb copy is limited to in-frame clones, with some not included. The table shows 60,000 to 65,000 clones, with roughly 80% occurring only once. The specimen comprised CD4+ or CD8+ T cells sorted from blood, sampled in a trial of the OX40 agonist ivuxolimab. The receptor source for this set is an adult with an advanced solid tumor such as melanoma, head and neck, liver or kidney cancer. Each CDR3 is given with its conserved first and last residue. A D gene is named only where the DNA matches it firmly. Only some rows state a clone size, as once, few, many or a class for expanded clones.

size	D	V	J	DNA	CDR3
NA	NA	TRBV6-1	TRBJ2-5	TGTGCCAGCAGCCCCCGGACAGCCGGAGAGACCCAGTACTTC	CASSPRTAGETQYF
NA	NA	TRBV27	TRBJ2-7	TGTGCCAGCAGATCTCTCACCCGGGACCGAATTTCCTACGAGCAGTACTTC	CASRSLTRDRISYEQYF
NA	NA	TRBV7-8	TRBJ2-1	TGTGCCAGCAGCTATCAGGGAAGAGACAATGAGCAGTTCTTC	CASSYQGRDNEQFF
NA	TRBD1	TRBV6-5	TRBJ1-2	TGTGCCAGCAGTCTGGGACAGGCACCCTATGGCTACACCTTC	CASSLGQAPYGYTF
NA	NA	TRBV29-1	TRBJ2-1	TGCAGCGTTGAATTACCAAACGGCGATGAGCAGTTCTTC	CSVELPNGDEQFF
NA	TRBD2	TRBV10-1	TRBJ2-1	TGCGCCAGCAGTGAGTCTATCCTAGCGGGATATGAGCAGTTCTTC	CASSESILAGYEQFF
NA	TRBD1	TRBV29-1	TRBJ2-7	TGCAGCGTTTCACAGGGGCCCTACGAGCAGTACTTC	CSVSQGPYEQYF
few	TRBD1	TRBV5-1	TRBJ2-3	TGCGCCAGCAGCCCGGACAGGGGAGTTCCCGATACGCAGTATTTT	CASSPDRGVPDTQYF
NA	TRBD2	TRBV27	TRBJ2-3	TGTGCCAGCAATTTTCTAGCGGGTAGCACAGATACGCAGTATTTT	CASNFLAGSTDTQYF
once	TRBD2	TRBV30	TRBJ2-3	TGTGCCTGGAACCGCGCAACTAGCGGGAGTTTCACAGATACGCAGTATTTT	CAWNRATSGSFTDTQYF
NA	TRBD1	TRBV23-1	TRBJ1-1	TGCGCCAGCAGTCCGCGGACAGGGGGCTCTGAAGCTTTCTTT	CASSPRTGGSEAFF
NA	NA	TRBV27	TRBJ2-1	TGTGCCAGCAGTTCTACAGGGAGACAGTCCTACAATGAGCAGTTCTTC	CASSSTGRQSYNEQFF
NA	TRBD1	TRBV6-5	TRBJ1-2	TGTGCCAGCAGTAACAGGGGCGCAAATGGCTACACCTTC	CASSNRGANGYTF
NA	NA	TRBV7-2	TRBJ2-7	TGTGCCAGCAGTGACGCCTACGAGCAGTACTTC	CASSDAYEQYF
NA	TRBD2	TRBV6-5	TRBJ2-1	TGTGCCAGCAGTTCCACACTAGCGGGAGGGCAGGATGAGCAGTTCTTC	CASSSTLAGGQDEQFF
NA	NA	TRBV7-2	TRBJ1-1	TGTGCCAGCAGCGTAGAGGTCACTGAAGCTTTCTTT	CASSVEVTEAFF
NA	NA	TRBV10-3	TRBJ2-3	TGTGCCATCAGGACTAGTCCCCGAGATACAGATACGCAGTATTTT	CAIRTSPRDTDTQYF
NA	NA	TRBV14	TRBJ2-1	TGTGCCAGCAGCCAAGTAAATTTTTGGGGCAATGAGCAGTTCTTC	CASSQVNFWGNEQFF
NA	NA	TRBV18	TRBJ1-5	TGTGCCAGCTCAGACGACCGGGACCACCTTGGGCCCCAGCATTTT	CASSDDRDHLGPQHF
NA	NA	TRBV2	TRBJ2-1	TGTGCCAGCAGTGATGTGGGGGCGGCCTGGAATGAGCAGTTCTTC	CASSDVGAAWNEQFF
NA	TRBD2	TRBV4-1	TRBJ2-1	TGCGCCAGCAGCGCTACACTAGCGAAAAATGAGCAGTTCTTC	CASSATLAKNEQFF
NA	TRBD2	TRBV5-1	TRBJ2-1	TGCGCCAGCAGCGCCCCCTCAGCGGGAGGGCTTGAGCAGTTCTTC	CASSAPSAGGLEQFF
NA	NA	TRBV4-1	TRBJ1-1	TGCGCCAGCAGCCAAGAGGAGGTTTCTGAAGCTTTCTTT	CASSQEEVSEAFF
NA	NA	TRBV7-2	TRBJ1-3	TGTGCCAGCAGCTTAGTATCTGGAAACACCATATATTTT	CASSLVSGNTIYF
once	NA	TRBV25-1	TRBJ1-6	TGTGCCAGCGGAATGGCCGCTTCACCCCTCCACTTT	CASGMAASPLHF
NA	NA	TRBV11-2	TRBJ2-1	TGTGCCAGCAGCCCACTCGGGGTAACCTCCTACAATGAGCAGTTCTTC	CASSPLGVTSYNEQFF
once	NA	TRBV12-1	TRBJ2-3	TGTGCCAGCAGCTTTGGGAGGGACAGGGAGCCGTGGGATACGCAGTATTTT	CASSFGRDREPWDTQYF
NA	NA	TRBV5-4	TRBJ2-1	TGTGCCAGCAGCTTGGGGGCCCGGAGGGCCTCTGAGCAGTTCTTC	CASSLGARRASEQFF
NA	TRBD2	TRBV9	TRBJ2-3	TGTGCCAGCAGCGTAGAATTAGCGGGAGCAGATACGCAGTATTTT	CASSVELAGADTQYF
NA	NA	TRBV18	TRBJ2-6	TGTGCCAGCTCACCAGGGTCTGGGGCCAACGTCCTGACTTTC	CASSPGSGANVLTF
NA	TRBD2	TRBV14	TRBJ2-3	TGTGCCAGCAGCCAAGATTTTTTGGCTAGCGGGAGTTCAGATACGCAGTATTTT	CASSQDFLASGSSDTQYF
NA	NA	TRBV7-8	TRBJ1-2	TGTGCCAGCAGCTTACCGGAGCACTATGGCTACACCTTC	CASSLPEHYGYTF
NA	NA	TRBV7-3	TRBJ2-1	TGTGCCAGCAGGTCGACTAGGGAGCAGTTCTTC	CASRSTREQFF
NA	NA	TRBV6-5	TRBJ2-6	TGTGCCAGCAGTTACAAACAGAGCTCTGGGGCCAACGTCCTGACTTTC	CASSYKQSSGANVLTF
NA	NA	TRBV7-2	TRBJ1-2	TGTGCCAGCAGCTCAGCTGGGGATGGCTACACCTTC	CASSSAGDGYTF
NA	NA	TRBV6-5	TRBJ1-2	TGTGCCAGCAGGGGAGGGGGTTTTAACTATGGCTACACCTTC	CASRGGGFNYGYTF
NA	TRBD2	TRBV9	TRBJ2-1	TGTGCCAGCAGCGCTAGGCCCAGCACTAGCGGGTACAATGAGCAGTTCTTC	CASSARPSTSGYNEQFF
few	NA	TRBV18	TRBJ2-4	TGTGCCAGCTCACCCCTAGCCAAAAACATTCAGTACTTC	CASSPLAKNIQYF
NA	NA	TRBV7-2	TRBJ1-2	TGTGCCAGCAGCTTTTCCCCCTCCTCCTATGGCTACACCTTC	CASSFSPSSYGYTF
once	TRBD2	TRBV29-1	TRBJ2-5	TGCAGCGTAGCTAGACTAGCGGGAGGACCGGGAGAGCAGTACTTC	CSVARLAGGPGEQYF